This T cell receptor (beta chain) appears in the sequencing data of a study of lymphopenia after photon versus proton radiotherapy. Trimming took 2 bases from V and 4 from J, leaving 9 bases between them. CDR3 length: 13 residues. CDR1 and CDR2 from the germline V gene are SNHLY and FYNNEI. The protocol was immunoSEQ multiplex PCR, while the TCRdb copy is restricted to in-frame clones and leaves out a portion. The data contain about 40,000 clones, 85% to 90% of them seen just once; the ten biggest clones take up 10%. This clonotype originated in a woman in her 70s with pancreatic cancer. Some clones in this sample may be carry-over from other donors' samples. This specimen consisted of peripheral blood, obtained from a patient treated with proton-based radiotherapy. This chain uses TRBV2 with TRBJ2-7; no clear D. The CDR3 here is CASSERPYYEQYF. The CDR3 nucleotides read TGTGCCAGCAGTGAACGGCCTTATTACGAGCAGTACTTC.